The clone carrying this TCR beta chain was counted at least ten times. Its specificity is unknown. This record belongs to a study of T cells in Graves' hyperthyroidism and ophthalmopathy. Overall study findings and caveats: Most thyroid clonotypes that were expanded above 0.001 also turned up in blood.

Template material for amplifying TCR beta CDR3 regions consisted of RNA transcripts. Using the HTBI primer set, a first-round RT-PCR was run on the TCR CDR3. Each CDR3 protein is one row after TCRdb ran MiXCR on the multiplex PCR reads. The table has some 690,000 distinct CDR3 sequences, roughly 17% seen once. This CDR3 has 13 amino acids. The germline gives CDR1 MDHEN, CDR2 SYDVKM. With 7 bases removed from V and 0 bases from J, the gap between germline ends came to 9 bases. For Graves' hyperthyroidism to be stable, ophthalmopathy could not progress within 18 months. Sequencing input: blood. The receptor comes from a man aged 50 to 60 with Graves' hyperthyroidism. The V gene is TRBV28, the J gene TRBJ1-1, with no clear D. This CDR3 is CASTKVMNTEAFF. Here the CDR3 DNA reads TGTGCCAGCACGAAGGTCATGAACACTGAAGCTTTCTTT.